This section outlines one T cell receptor beta chain sequence together with its context. What it binds is not known. This entry comes from a study of T cell responses to AZD1222 COVID-19 vaccine. Study results and caveats: The number of AZD1222 recipients seropositive at baseline was only five or six. Sampling captured repertoires only after the peak T cell response. Females made up more of the donors, who were largely white British, and clonal diversity may have come out too low.

Trimming cost V 0 bases and J 2 bases; bases outside gene matches: 6. The CDR3 runs 16 residues. CDR1 and CDR2 from the germline V gene are SGHRS and YFSETQ. Sequencing was performed with immunoSEQ multiplex PCR; in TCRdb, only in-frame clones are kept and a portion is missing. The sample includes more than 85,000 clones, around 80% of them seen just once. The specimen was peripheral blood, collected on day 0 of AZD1222 vaccination. The origin of this receptor is an adult in good health. This chain uses TRBV5-1 with TRBJ2-7; 9 bases align to TRBD1. CDR3 DNA: TGCGCCAGCAGCTTGGGAGGACAGGGGTTCACCTACGAGCAGTACTTC. It translates to CASSLGGQGFTYEQYF.